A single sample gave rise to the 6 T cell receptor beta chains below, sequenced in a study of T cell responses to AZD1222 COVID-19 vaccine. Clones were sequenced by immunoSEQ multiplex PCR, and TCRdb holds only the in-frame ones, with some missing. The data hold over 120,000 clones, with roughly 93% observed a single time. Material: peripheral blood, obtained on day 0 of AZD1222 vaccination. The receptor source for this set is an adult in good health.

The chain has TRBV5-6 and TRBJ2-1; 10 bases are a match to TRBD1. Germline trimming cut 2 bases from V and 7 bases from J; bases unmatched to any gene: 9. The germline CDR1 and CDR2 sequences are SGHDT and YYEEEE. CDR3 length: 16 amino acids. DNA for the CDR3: TGTGCCAGCAGCTTAATCCGGACAGGGGGTAGGAATGAGCAGTTCTTC. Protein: CASSLIRTGGRNEQFF.

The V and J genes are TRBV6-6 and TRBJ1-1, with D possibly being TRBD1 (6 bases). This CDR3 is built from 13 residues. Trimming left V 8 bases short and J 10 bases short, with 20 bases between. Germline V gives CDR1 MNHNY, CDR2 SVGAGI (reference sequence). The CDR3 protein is CASGGRGWIGAFF. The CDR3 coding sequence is TGTGCCAGCGGTGGCAGGGGATGGATTGGAGCTTTCTTT.

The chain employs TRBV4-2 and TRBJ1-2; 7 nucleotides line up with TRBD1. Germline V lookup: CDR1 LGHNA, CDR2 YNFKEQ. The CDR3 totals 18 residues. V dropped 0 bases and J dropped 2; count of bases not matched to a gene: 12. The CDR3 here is CASSQDLGTAYLNYGYTF. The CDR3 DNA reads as TGTGCCAGCAGCCAAGATCTCGGGACAGCCTATCTCAACTATGGCTACACCTTC.

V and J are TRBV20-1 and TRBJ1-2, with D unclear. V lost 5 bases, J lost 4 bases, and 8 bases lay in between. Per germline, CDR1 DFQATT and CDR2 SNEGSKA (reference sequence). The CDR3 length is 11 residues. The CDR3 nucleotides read TGCAGTGCTCAATCGGCCTATGGCTACACCTTC. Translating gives CSAQSAYGYTF.

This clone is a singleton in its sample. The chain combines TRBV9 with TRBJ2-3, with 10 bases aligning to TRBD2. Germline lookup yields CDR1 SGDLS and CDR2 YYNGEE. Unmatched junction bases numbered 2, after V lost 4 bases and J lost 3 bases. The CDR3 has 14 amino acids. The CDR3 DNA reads TGTGCCAGCAGCCAGACTAGCGGGACAGATACGCAGTATTTT. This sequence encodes CASSQTSGTDTQYF.

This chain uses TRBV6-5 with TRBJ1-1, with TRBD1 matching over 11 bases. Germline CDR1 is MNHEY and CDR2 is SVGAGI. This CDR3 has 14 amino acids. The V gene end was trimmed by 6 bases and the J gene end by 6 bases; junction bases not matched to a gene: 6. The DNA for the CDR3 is TGTGCCAGCAGGATGGACAGGGGGCTCCCTGAAGCTTTCTTT. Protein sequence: CASRMDRGLPEAFF.